Below are 10 T cell receptor beta chains sequenced from a single sample in a study of blood T cell repertoires in COVID-19. TCRdb keeps only in-frame clones here, not all; method: immunoSEQ multiplex PCR. The repertoire holds approximately 87,000 clones, with 65% to 85% as singletons. What was sequenced was peripheral blood. The receptor set was obtained from a woman older than 75 with acute or convalescent COVID-19.

The chain employs TRBV11-3 and TRBJ1-1; D is perhaps TRBD1 (6 bases). This CDR3 contains 14 residues. The germline gives CDR1 SGHNT, CDR2 YENEEA. V dropped 7 bases and J dropped 6 bases, with 18 bases sitting between them. Here the CDR3 reads CASTLGGAGSEAFF. CDR3 nucleotides: TGTGCCAGCACCCTAGGGGGGGCTGGCTCTGAAGCTTTCTTT.

The chain combines TRBV2 with TRBJ2-7, with 7 bases that match TRBD1. Per germline, CDR1 SNHLY and CDR2 FYNNEI. V gave up 5 bases and J gave up 6 bases; unmatched junction bases: 10. The CDR3 spans 14 residues. CDR3 DNA sequence: TGTGCCAGCAGTCAAAGACAGGGTCCGGCCGAGCAGTACTTC. Translating it yields CASSQRQGPAEQYF. The whole variable domain, remainder taken from reference TRBV2 and TRBJ2-7, is EPEVTQTPSHQVTQMGQEVILRCVPISNHLYFYWYRQILGQKVEFLVSFYNNEISEKSEIFDDQFSVERPDGSNFTLKIRSTKLEDSAMYFCASSQRQGPAEQYFGPGTRLTVT.

This chain links TRBV5-4 with TRBJ1-4; a possible D gene is TRBD1 (6 bases). CDR1 is SGHNT, CDR2 YYREEE, per germline (reference sequence). The germline V and J ends were trimmed by 4 bases and 4 bases, with 8 bases remaining between them. The CDR3 is made up of 13 amino acids. This CDR3 reads CASSGQNNEKLFF. The CDR3 nucleotides are TGTGCCAGCAGCGGACAGAATAATGAAAAACTGTTTTTT.

The chain uses TRBV29-1 and TRBJ1-4, with D hard to call. Trimming stripped 6 bases from V and 5 bases from J, with 4 bases between. Germline V gene sequence: CDR1 SQVTM, CDR2 ANQGSEA. This CDR3 is 10 amino acids long. The CDR3 nucleotides read TGCAGCGTCCGGAATGAAAAACTGTTTTTT. Protein: CSVRNEKLFF.

CDR3 coding DNA: TGTGCCAGTAGCCGCGCGGGGGCCAAGCAGTACTTC. It specifies CASSRAGAKQYF. This chain uses TRBV19 with TRBJ2-7; possible D gene TRBD2, 7 bases. This CDR3 has 12 amino acids. Germline CDR1 reads LNHDA; CDR2 reads SQIVND (reference sequence). The V end was cut by 6 bases, the J end by 8 bases, with 14 bases between.

In this sample, this clone turned up once. The chain is built from TRBV5-1 and TRBJ1-1; TRBD1 matches 7 bases. This CDR3 has 15 residues. J gave up 4 bases and V 1 base, and 7 bases lay outside the gene matches. Germline V gene data show CDR1 as SGHRS and CDR2 as YFSETQ. The CDR3 sequence: CASSLKGGASTEAFF. The CDR3 nucleotides are TGCGCCAGCAGCTTGAAAGGGGGCGCGTCCACTGAAGCTTTCTTT.

The chain couples TRBV5-1 to TRBJ2-1, with 8 bases aligning to TRBD2. Germline V CDR1 and CDR2: SGHRS, YFSETQ. The CDR3 has 12 residues. After removal of 2 bases from V and 15 bases from J, the junction contained 7 bases not matched to a gene. The CDR3 sequence: CASSLGNSGVFF. CDR3 DNA sequence: TGCGCCAGCAGCTTAGGGAATAGCGGGGTGTTCTTC.

This clone was detected once. This chain uses TRBV6-5 with TRBJ1-1, with unresolved D. Germline lookup yields CDR1 MNHEY and CDR2 SVGAGI. The CDR3 consists of 14 residues. V was pared by 6 bases and J by 1 base, with 12 bases between. CDR3 coding DNA: TGTGCCAGCAGCAAGACATGGGCGAACACTGAAGCTTTCTTT. Protein: CASSKTWANTEAFF.

V and J are TRBV28 and TRBJ2-6; 8 positions match TRBD1. With 4 bases clipped from V and 4 bases from J, the junction kept 9 bases outside the gene matches. This CDR3 contains 17 residues. The V gene's germline CDR1 is MDHEN and CDR2 SYDVKM. CDR3 sequence (DNA): TGTGCCAGCAGTTCCGGGACAGGTTTAATGGGGGCCAACGTCCTGACTTTC. Translating gives CASSSGTGLMGANVLTF.

The chain uses TRBV7-2 and TRBJ1-5; 7 bases align to TRBD1. V was pared by 5 bases and J by 0 bases, with 7 bases of the junction left unmatched. Germline V CDR1 and CDR2: SGHTA, FQGNSA. This CDR3 comprises 16 residues. The CDR3 nucleotides read TGTGCCAGCAGCCCGACGCACAGGGGTAGCAATCAGCCCCAGCATTTT. Protein: CASSPTHRGSNQPQHF.